This record looks at one T cell receptor (beta chain) sequence and its context. It has no known antigen specificity. Per-base qualities were not stored, and no clone one base away is much larger. Whole blood was collected in K2EDTA tubes by collaborating institutions according to the institutions' own protocols. Collaborator samples were shipped for TCRbeta analysis as frozen whole blood, isolated PBMCs, or DNA extracted from either sample type. The immunoSEQ Assay, a bias-controlled multiplex PCR, was used to amplify TCRbeta CDR3 regions from genomic DNA. In the source study's methods: The number of nucleated cells in each sample was estimated from the amplification of reference gene primers within the assay. To quantify the absolute abundance of each unique TCRbeta CDR3 rearrangement, sequence reads were collapsed and filtered. Productive Simpson clonality was computed per sample as the square root of Simpson's diversity index over productive rearrangements. Here the immuneACCESS table is served through TCRdb, limited to in-frame sequences with V and J called. Missing clones are a known gap in these copies; in checked studies unresolved V genes cover under half, and the rest lacks a known reason. V, J and clone size are taken as reported in that table, and D and trimming were inferred from the DNA itself. Recorded for this sample are over 100,000 clones; about four fifths of them occurred a single time. Clones ranked in the top ten supply around 15% of the sample.

These data are taken from a study of blood T cell repertoires in COVID-19 (dated by TCRdb to about 2020). For the study in its entirety: Collaborator samples came from the United States, Italy and Spain and covered acute and convalescent phases of COVID-19. Samples came from the ongoing ImmuneRACE study (first 160 participants) plus 1,254 subjects from 6 global collaborators. Sample metadata almost always included a de-identified subject ID, COVID-19 status, age in years and sex. The prospective study material was composed of cDNA or gDNA derived from T cells, B-cell-depleted T cells, or PBMCs. The repertoires were released in a freely available public database intended as a resource for research on the immune response to SARS-CoV-2. The dataset comprised deeply sampled blood TCRbeta repertoires from subjects exposed to, actively infected with, or recovered from COVID-19. Where available, HLA class I and class II types were obtained from metadata supplied by the sample provider rather than from assay-based typing. Points the paper makes about the study in general: Clinical and demographic metadata were provided uncurated, with the amount varying by source and participant.

The source is a man between 60 and 75 years old with active or convalescent COVID-19. The specimen was peripheral blood.

In nucleotides, the sequence is TGTGCCAGCAGCTGGGAGCACATGAACACTGAAGCTTTCTTT. It translates as CASSWEHMNTEAFF. The chain couples TRBV2 to TRBJ1-1; the D gene remains uncertain. The CDR3 numbers 14 residues from cysteine through phenylalanine. Only the CDR3 portion is preserved as DNA: 42 bases, with reading frame beginning at the first base. V is clipped by 6 bases and J by 0 bases, and the sequence between their germline boundaries is 11 bases long. According to the germline V gene, CDR1 reads SNHLY and CDR2 reads FYNNEI.